What follows describes a single T cell receptor (beta chain). Antigen: not known. The source of the sample is a study of cytomegalovirus exposure and HLA in healthy donors. Overall study findings and caveats: Reports credit the classifier with highly specific, highly sensitive diagnosis of cytomegalovirus status. Later on, a genetic analysis was performed. It linked a missense variant in DCLRE1C with V- and J-gene trimming of TCR beta.

Unmatched junction bases numbered 0, after V lost 6 bases and J lost 7 bases. The CDR3 loop spans 12 amino acids. CDR1 is MNHNY and CDR2 is SVGAGI in the germline V gene (reference sequence). PCR primers comprised 60 Vbeta and 13 Jbeta primers. Generated by immunoSEQ multiplex PCR, the TCRdb table keeps only in-frame clones and is missing some. The sample includes some 130,000 clones, 75% to 80% of them seen just once. The clonotype originates from a man aged 25-45 years in good health and CMV-seronegative. The gene calls are TRBV6-6 and TRBJ1-4; 9 bases map to TRBD1. The specimen sequenced was PBMCs. DNA of the CDR3: TGTGCCAGCAGGACAGGGGGTGAAAAACTGTTTTTT. Protein sequence: CASRTGGEKLFF.